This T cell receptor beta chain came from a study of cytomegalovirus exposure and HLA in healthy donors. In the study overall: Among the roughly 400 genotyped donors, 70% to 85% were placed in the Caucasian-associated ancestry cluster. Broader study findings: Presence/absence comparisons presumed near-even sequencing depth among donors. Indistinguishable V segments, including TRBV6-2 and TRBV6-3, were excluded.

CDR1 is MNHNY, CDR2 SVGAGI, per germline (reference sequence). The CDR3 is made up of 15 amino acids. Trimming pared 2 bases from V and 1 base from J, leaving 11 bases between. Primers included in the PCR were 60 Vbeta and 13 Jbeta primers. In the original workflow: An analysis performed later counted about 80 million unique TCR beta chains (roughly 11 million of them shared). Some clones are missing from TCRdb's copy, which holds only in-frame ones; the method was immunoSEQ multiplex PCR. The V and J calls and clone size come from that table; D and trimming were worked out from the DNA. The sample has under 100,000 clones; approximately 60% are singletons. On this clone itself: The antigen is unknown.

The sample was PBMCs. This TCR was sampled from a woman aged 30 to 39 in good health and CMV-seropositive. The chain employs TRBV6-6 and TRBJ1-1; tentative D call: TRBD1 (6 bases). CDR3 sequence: CASSYGGRQNTEAFF. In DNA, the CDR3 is TGTGCCAGCAGTTACGGGGGCAGGCAGAACACTGAAGCTTTCTTT.